Listed below are T cell receptor beta chains from one sample, sequenced in a study of T cell repertoires in cytomegalovirus infection. For these TCRs, the target antigens are not known. TCRdb itself ran the reads through MiXCR, one entry per CDR3 protein. The sample lists 570,000 or so distinct CDR3 sequences, 40% seen once, with 48% in the top ten. This material consisted of cultured PBMCs, taken from culture after CMV antigen stimulation. Receptors originate from a human donor in good health (CMV status not recorded). Some clones in this sample may be carry-over from other donors' samples. Both conserved end residues are part of each CDR3. The D gene is left open where the match is weak. Not every row has a clone size; where given, it reads once, few, many or a size class.

d_call	clone_size	v_call	j_call	cdr3_aa	cdr3_nt
NA	NA	TRBV7-9	TRBJ2-3	CASSTLNEEGTQYF	TGTGCCAGCAGCACGCTGAACGAGGAGGGTACGCAGTATTTT
NA	NA	TRBV12-3/TRBV12-4	TRBJ2-1	CATLRNEQFF	TGTGCCACTCTTCGAAATGAGCAGTTCTTC
TRBD2	NA	TRBV10-3	TRBJ2-7	CASGLAAYEQYF	TGTGCCTCGGGACTAGCTGCCTACGAGCAGTACTTC
TRBD2	NA	TRBV5-4	TRBJ2-1	CASSSKTSGRYNEQFF	TGTGCCAGCAGCTCCAAGACTAGCGGGCGGTACAATGAGCAGTTCTTC
TRBD2	NA	TRBV11-3	TRBJ2-5	CASSLGPVGGETQYF	TGTGCCAGCAGCTTAGGCCCAGTCGGGGGGGAGACCCAGTACTTC
TRBD2	NA	TRBV7-6	TRBJ2-7	CASSLDPPGLAGGASYEQYF	TGTGCCAGCAGCCTCGACCCACCTGGACTAGCGGGAGGTGCCTCCTACGAGCAGTACTTC
TRBD1	NA	TRBV6-8	TRBJ1-6	CASLQGVSYNSPLHF	TGTGCCAGCCTACAGGGGGTCTCCTATAATTCACCCCTCCACTTT
NA	many	TRBV7-2	TRBJ2-1	CASSFLFGGENEQFF	TGTGCCAGCAGCTTCTTGTTCGGCGGGGAGAATGAGCAGTTCTTC
TRBD2	NA	TRBV11-2	TRBJ2-5	CASRLAGGPGETQYF	TGTGCCAGCCGACTAGCGGGAGGGCCCGGAGAGACCCAGTACTTC
NA	few	TRBV6-5	TRBJ2-4	CASSSRRGAIQYF	TGTGCCAGCAGTTCCCGCCGGGGGGCCATTCAGTACTTC
TRBD1	NA	TRBV7-9	TRBJ2-7	CASSRGTGLYEQYF	TGTGCCAGCAGCCGGGGGACAGGACTCTACGAGCAGTACTTC
NA	NA	TRBV7-9	TRBJ1-4	CASSSGLRMGSEKLFF	TGTGCCAGCAGCTCCGGGCTCAGAATGGGGAGTGAAAAACTGTTTTTT
NA	many	TRBV7-2	TRBJ2-7	CASSLFGGSYEQYF	TGTGCCAGCAGCTTATTTGGAGGGAGCTACGAGCAGTACTTC
NA	NA	TRBV5-6	TRBJ1-1	CASSSTHYQSEAFF	TGTGCCAGCAGCTCGACCCATTATCAATCTGAAGCTTTCTTT
NA	few	TRBV27	TRBJ1-5	CASSLSTSGLNQPQHF	TGTGCCAGCAGTTTATCGACATCAGGGCTCAATCAGCCCCAGCATTTT
TRBD1	NA	TRBV19	TRBJ1-5	CASSEQGADNQPQHF	TGTGCCAGTAGCGAACAGGGGGCGGACAATCAGCCCCAGCATTTT
TRBD1	NA	TRBV5-4	TRBJ1-1	CASSKGASPTEAFF	TGTGCCAGCAGCAAGGGGGCAAGCCCCACTGAAGCTTTCTTT
NA	many	TRBV7-6	TRBJ1-1	CASTQGPKSEAFF	TGTGCCAGCACCCAGGGGCCGAAAAGCGAAGCTTTCTTT
TRBD2	once	TRBV2	TRBJ2-7	CASSLTPISSGGAHEQYF	TGTGCCAGCAGCCTCACCCCCATCTCTAGCGGGGGGGCCCACGAGCAGTACTTC
NA	NA	TRBV27	TRBJ2-7	CASRRQYPYEQYF	TGTGCCAGCCGGCGACAGTATCCCTACGAGCAGTACTTC
NA	few	TRBV6-2/TRBV6-3	TRBJ2-5	CASSPHRRAGETQYF	TGTGCCAGCAGTCCGCACCGGAGGGCGGGGGAGACCCAGTACTTC
TRBD1	few	TRBV6-5	TRBJ2-7	CASSYGTGAYEQYF	TGTGCCAGCAGTTACGGGACAGGGGCCTACGAGCAGTACTTC
NA	few	TRBV28	TRBJ1-1	CASSHRGFDTEAFF	TGTGCCAGCAGTCATCGGGGGTTTGACACTGAAGCTTTCTTT
TRBD2	NA	TRBV20-1	TRBJ2-1	CSARRAGGGTSGGRQQFF	TGCAGTGCTAGACGTGCAGGGGGGGGGACTAGCGGGGGTCGGCAGCAGTTCTTC
NA	NA	TRBV2	TRBJ2-3	CASTLTWGGTDTQYF	TGTGCCAGCACCCTGACCTGGGGAGGCACAGATACGCAGTATTTT
TRBD1	NA	TRBV15	TRBJ1-6	CATSSVGQGGYNSPLHF	TGTGCCACCAGCAGCGTGGGACAGGGGGGCTATAATTCACCCCTCCACTTT
NA	NA	TRBV2	TRBJ1-3	CASSESPGNTIYF	TGTGCCAGCAGTGAATCGCCCGGAAACACCATATATTTT
NA	NA	TRBV5-1	TRBJ2-5	CASTPFGAQRETQYF	TGCGCCAGCACCCCCTTCGGGGCCCAAAGGGAGACCCAGTACTTC
NA	few	TRBV6-1	TRBJ2-1	CAVRDLYNEQFF	TGTGCCGTGCGGGACCTCTACAATGAGCAGTTCTTC
NA	many	TRBV7-2	TRBJ1-3	CASSLVGSGNTIYF	TGTGCCAGCAGCTTAGTGGGGTCTGGAAACACCATATATTTT
NA	many	TRBV7-2	TRBJ2-5	CASSRAGTAETQYF	TGTGCCAGCAGCCGGGCGGGGACAGCAGAGACCCAGTACTTC
NA	NA	TRBV12-3/TRBV12-4	TRBJ1-1	CASSFRGGQNTEAFF	TGTGCCAGCAGTTTCCGGGGGGGGCAGAACACTGAAGCTTTCTTT
TRBD2	NA	TRBV9	TRBJ2-3	CASSVTSGGATDTQYF	TGTGCCAGCAGCGTGACTAGCGGGGGGGCTACAGATACGCAGTATTTT
TRBD2	NA	TRBV20-1	TRBJ2-3	CSARSGGGADTQYF	TGCAGTGCCCGATCGGGAGGGGGTGCAGATACGCAGTATTTT
NA	NA	TRBV7-2	TRBJ2-3	CASSLDGSSDTQYF	TGTGCCAGCAGCTTAGACGGGAGTTCTGATACGCAGTATTTT
NA	NA	TRBV6-5	TRBJ1-5	CASSYGGGSNQPQHF	TGTGCCAGCAGTTACGGAGGGGGGAGCAATCAGCCCCAGCATTTT
TRBD1	NA	TRBV4-1	TRBJ2-5	CASSHQGAREETQYF	TGCGCCAGCAGCCATCAGGGGGCCAGGGAAGAGACCCAGTACTTC
NA	few	TRBV7-2	TRBJ1-2	CASSSPGAGDYGYTF	TGTGCCAGCAGCTCCCCCGGGGCAGGGGACTATGGCTACACCTTC
NA	NA	TRBV20-1	TRBJ2-7	CSAYHYEQYF	TGCAGTGCTTACCACTACGAGCAGTACTTC
NA	NA	TRBV7-4	TRBJ2-7	CASSFVGYEQYF	TGTGCCAGCAGCTTCGTGGGATACGAGCAGTACTTC
TRBD2	once	TRBV2	TRBJ2-5	CASSDASGSQETQYF	TGTGCCAGCAGTGACGCTAGCGGGAGCCAAGAGACCCAGTACTTC
NA	few	TRBV7-6	TRBJ1-4	CASSLSLRVLNEKLFF	TGTGCCAGCAGCTTGAGCCTCCGGGTCCTTAATGAAAAACTGTTTTTT
NA	NA	TRBV7-6	TRBJ2-1	CASSSPKFRVGPFF	TGTGCCAGCAGCTCCCCCAAGTTTCGGGTCGGTCCTTTCTTC
TRBD2	NA	TRBV20-1	TRBJ2-2	CSASSGNANTGELFF	TGCAGTGCTTCTAGCGGGAACGCGAACACCGGGGAGCTGTTTTTT
NA	NA	TRBV5-4	TRBJ2-1	CASSEAGVDPYNEQFF	TGTGCCAGCAGTGAGGCAGGGGTGGACCCCTACAATGAGCAGTTCTTC
TRBD1	NA	TRBV6-2/TRBV6-3	TRBJ2-7	CASIKAGTGVGYEQYF	TGTGCCAGCATCAAAGCCGGGACAGGGGTGGGCTACGAGCAGTACTTC
NA	few	TRBV7-8	TRBJ2-3	CASSLAGALDTQYF	TGTGCCAGCAGCTTAGCGGGGGCCCTAGATACGCAGTATTTT
NA	few	TRBV19	TRBJ2-5	CASSPLNGKTQYF	TGTGCCAGTAGTCCCCTGAATGGGAAGACCCAGTACTTC
NA	NA	TRBV12-3/TRBV12-4	TRBJ2-3	CASRLASTDTQYF	TGTGCCAGCAGACTAGCAAGCACAGATACGCAGTATTTT
NA	NA	TRBV7-1	TRBJ1-3	CASSSRSISGNTIYF	TGTGCCAGCAGCTCCCGGTCGATCTCTGGAAACACCATATATTTT
TRBD2	NA	TRBV20-1	TRBJ2-1	CSARSASGNNEQFF	TGCAGTGCTAGATCGGCTAGCGGAAATAATGAGCAGTTCTTC